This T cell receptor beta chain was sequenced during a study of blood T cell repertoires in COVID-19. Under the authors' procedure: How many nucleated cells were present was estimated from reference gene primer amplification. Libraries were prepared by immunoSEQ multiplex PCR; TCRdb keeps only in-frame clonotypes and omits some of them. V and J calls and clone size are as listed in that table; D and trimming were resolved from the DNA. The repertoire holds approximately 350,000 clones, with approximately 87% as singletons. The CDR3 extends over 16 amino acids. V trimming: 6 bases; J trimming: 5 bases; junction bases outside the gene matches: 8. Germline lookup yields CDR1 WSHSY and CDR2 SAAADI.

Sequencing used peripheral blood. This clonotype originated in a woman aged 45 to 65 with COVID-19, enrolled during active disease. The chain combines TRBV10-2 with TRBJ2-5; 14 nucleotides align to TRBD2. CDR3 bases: TGCGCCAGCAGCCCAGGGACTAGCGGGAGTCTGGAGACCCAGTACTTC. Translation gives CASSPGTSGSLETQYF.